Following are 8 T cell receptor beta chains from one sample sequenced in a study of blood T cell repertoires in COVID-19. Libraries were prepared by immunoSEQ multiplex PCR; TCRdb keeps only in-frame clonotypes and omits some of them. The sample yields 100,000 to 150,000 clones, 84% seen once. The material sequenced was peripheral blood. The receptors come from a woman aged 25 to 39 who had recovered from COVID-19.

In this sample, this clone turned up a few times. The rearrangement links TRBV11-2 to TRBJ2-3; 13 bases match TRBD2. Germline CDR1 is SGHAT and CDR2 is FQNNGV. V was pared by 3 bases and J by 3 bases, with 9 bases of the junction left unmatched. The CDR3 loop spans 18 amino acids. The CDR3, as DNA: TGTGCCAGCAGCTTGCACCCCGGGACTAGCGGGGTAACAGATACGCAGTATTTT. Its protein product is CASSLHPGTSGVTDTQYF.

This clone was seen just once. The V and J genes are TRBV11-3 and TRBJ2-1; maybe TRBD1 (6 bases). The V and J ends lost 4 bases and 8 bases respectively, with 15 bases between them. There are 14 residues in the CDR3. Germline V gene sequence: CDR1 SGHNT, CDR2 YENEEA. Written as DNA, the CDR3 is TGTGCCAGCAGCTCGGGACAACCCGGCGATGAGCAGTTCTTC. It is translated as CASSSGQPGDEQFF.

The chain recombines TRBV6-5 with TRBJ1-4; tentatively, D is TRBD1 (5 bases). Trimming took off 4 bases at V and 10 bases at J, with 10 bases between the two ends. From germline, CDR1 is MNHEY and CDR2 SVGAGI. The CDR3 sequence is 12 residues long. CDR3 nucleotides: TGTGCCAGCAGTTCAGGGTTGGGAAAACTGTTTTTT. Translation: CASSSGLGKLFF.

The V gene is TRBV9, the J gene TRBJ1-1; a possible D gene is TRBD1 (5 bases). The germline gives CDR1 SGDLS, CDR2 YYNGEE. V was cut by 4 bases and J by 1 base, with 23 bases left in between. The CDR3 sequence is 18 residues long. CDR3 sequence (DNA): TGTGCCAGCAGCCCCCAGTCGACCCCCTATCAGGGGAACACTGAAGCTTTCTTT. Its protein product is CASSPQSTPYQGNTEAFF.

The V and J genes are TRBV6-5 and TRBJ1-3; the D gene is possibly TRBD1 (5 bases). The CDR3 has 15 residues. Germline CDR1 is MNHEY and CDR2 is SVGAGI. The germline V and J ends were trimmed by 0 bases and 2 bases, with 8 bases remaining between them. The CDR3 loop is CASSYSPGPGNTIYF. The CDR3 nucleotides read TGTGCCAGCAGTTACTCTCCAGGGCCTGGAAACACCATATATTTT.

This chain links TRBV7-9 with TRBJ1-4; 9 bases map to TRBD1. The CDR3 spans 17 residues. Trimming at V came to 6 bases and at J to 0 bases, leaving 8 bases not matched to a gene. Germline CDR1 and CDR2: SEHNR and FQNEAQ (reference sequence). Here the CDR3 reads CASSHPGQGTTNEKLFF. The CDR3 DNA reads as TGTGCCAGCAGTCACCCGGGACAGGGAACAACTAATGAAAAACTGTTTTTT.

The count of this clone is one. This chain uses TRBV19 with TRBJ1-1; 7 bases map to TRBD1. Per germline, CDR1 LNHDA and CDR2 SQIVND (reference sequence). The CDR3 length is 13 residues. The J segment lost 3 bases and the V segment lost 7 bases, leaving 5 bases of the junction unmatched. The CDR3 loop is CASMGQGDTEAFF. For the CDR3, the DNA is TGTGCCAGTATGGGGCAGGGGGACACTGAAGCTTTCTTT.

This chain connects TRBV29-1 to TRBJ1-2; D call uncertain. V was cut by 6 bases and J by 2 bases, with 13 bases left in between. Germline V gives CDR1 SQVTM, CDR2 ANQGSEA. The CDR3 covers 13 residues. The CDR3 nucleotides read TGCAGCGTCGAATCCGGGAGAAACTATGGCTACACCTTC. Its protein product is CSVESGRNYGYTF.